The entry below gives a single T cell receptor beta chain sequence along with its context. Its antigen is still unknown. With V trimmed by 6 bases and J by 4 bases, 7 bases remained unmatched. Germline V CDR1 and CDR2: SGHRS, YFSETQ. The length of the CDR3 is 15 residues. PCR amplification relied on 60 Vbeta primers (plus 13 Jbeta primers). Sequencing used immunoSEQ multiplex PCR; TCRdb keeps in-frame clones, though not all of them. The profile shows 70,000 or so clones, 86% of them singletons. The sample belongs to a study of cytomegalovirus exposure and HLA in healthy donors. Study findings and constraints: A later look showed TCR association rates differing by HLA locus, highest for DRB1 and lowest for HLA-C. Links to common viral pathogens appeared, in a later analysis, for several of the most significant clusters. In a later analysis, a missense DCLRE1C variant was linked to TCR beta V- and J-gene trimming.

This clonotype originated in a woman under 40 in good health and CMV-seronegative. This chain links TRBV5-1 with TRBJ2-5; 12 bases align to TRBD2. What was sequenced was PBMCs. The CDR3 loop is CASKLTSGSPETQYF. The CDR3, as DNA: TGCGCCAGCAAGTTGACTAGCGGGAGCCCAGAGACCCAGTACTTC.